This T cell receptor (beta chain) was obtained from a study of blood T cell repertoires in COVID-19. V was shortened by 2 bases and J by 2 bases, with 18 bases between the two germline ends. Germline values: CDR1 SGHKS, CDR2 YYEKEE (reference sequence). The CDR3 totals 17 residues. Profiling relied on immunoSEQ multiplex PCR, and the TCRdb table lists in-frame clones only, not all of them. The top ten hold about 6.8% of the sample, which has roughly 290,000 clones, 90% seen once. The sequencing sample was made of peripheral blood. The source is a woman in her twenties or thirties with COVID-19, enrolled during active disease. The chain couples TRBV5-5 to TRBJ2-3; possibly TRBD1 for D (6 bases). In nucleotides, the CDR3 is TGTGCCAGCAGCTTCATGAGAGTAAGGGGGTCCACAGATACGCAGTATTTT. Translating gives CASSFMRVRGSTDTQYF.